The T cell receptor beta chain described here comes from a study of blood T cell repertoires in COVID-19. Turning to the study itself: Material from acute and convalescent COVID-19 was sourced from the United States, Italy and Spain. PBMCs, B-cell-depleted T cells, or T cells were the source of the cDNA or gDNA that made up the material.

V lost 4 bases and J lost 15, with 19 bases in between. This CDR3 has 13 amino acids. Germline CDR1 MNHEY, CDR2 SMNVEV (reference sequence). Per the original data handling: Amplifying reference gene primers gave estimates of nucleated cell counts. Assay used: immunoSEQ multiplex PCR; TCRdb lists only in-frame clones, some missing. V and J calls and clone size are those listed in that table; D and trimming were worked out from the DNA. The sample consists of under 300,000 clones, roughly nine tenths of them appearing once. The rearrangement uses TRBV27 and TRBJ2-1, with D possibly TRBD1 on 7 matching bases. The clonotype originates from a woman aged 40 to 50 who had recovered from COVID-19. Sequencing was carried out using peripheral blood. The CDR3 DNA follows: TGTGCCAGCAGTTCTTACAGGGGACTGAAACGGTTCTTC. Protein: CASSSYRGLKRFF.